This TCR beta chain was retrieved from a study of blood T cell repertoires in COVID-19 (dated by TCRdb to the early 2020s). As for the study more broadly: Samples from collaborators originated in the United States, Italy and Spain and spanned both the acute and convalescent phases of COVID-19. The prospective study material was composed of cDNA or gDNA derived from T cells, B-cell-depleted T cells, or PBMCs. Subjects who had been exposed to COVID-19, were actively infected with it, or had recovered from it provided the deeply sampled blood TCRbeta repertoires that made up the dataset. A freely available public database, intended as a resource for researchers studying the immune response to SARS-CoV-2, is where the repertoires were released. The samples were drawn from the first 160 participants of the ongoing ImmuneRACE study and from 950 to 1,500 subjects provided by 6 global collaborators. Sample metadata almost always included a de-identified subject ID, COVID-19 status, age in years and sex. Where HLA class I and class II types were available, the types were taken from metadata supplied by the sample provider, not from assay-based typing.

General conclusions and limits of the study: How much clinical and demographic metadata was included differed by source and by participant, and the metadata was provided uncurated.

Spanning cysteine to phenylalanine, the CDR3 consists of 13 amino acids. Left in the record is the CDR3 DNA by itself, 39 bases read in frame from the first base. Via the germline V gene (reference sequence), CDR1 is LNHDA and CDR2 SQIVND. V sheds 1 base and J sheds 6 bases, leaving 9 bases between their ends. One collaborating source in Seattle enrolled patients while the patients were actively infected and followed the patients over time throughout the course of disease. Each collaborating institution followed its own protocols to collect whole blood in K2EDTA tubes. For TCRbeta analysis, collaborators shipped samples as frozen whole blood, isolated PBMCs, or DNA extracted from either of those sample types. Regarding this clone: Its binding antigen is unknown. Per-base qualities were not stored, and no clone one base away is much larger.

TCRbeta CDR3 regions were amplified from genomic DNA using the immunoSEQ Assay, a bias-controlled multiplex PCR. Per the original workflow: Nucleated cell counts per sample were estimated from amplification of reference gene primers within the assay. Sequence reads were collapsed and filtered to measure the absolute abundance of every unique TCRbeta CDR3 rearrangement. For each sample, productive Simpson clonality was calculated by taking the square root of Simpson's diversity index across productive rearrangements. TCRdb re-hosts the immuneACCESS table, in-frame sequences only. Its copies lack some clones; in the studies checked, an unresolved V gene accounts for under half of them, and the cause for the rest is not known. The V and J calls and clone size are taken from that table; D and trimming were inferred from the DNA. A total of some 110,000 clones appear in this sample, approximately 85% of them only once. The top ten clones comprise less than 3.5% of the sample.

The sequence links TRBV19 to TRBJ1-1; matching of 5 bases hints at TRBD1 as the D gene. The sample consisted of peripheral blood. This TCR was sampled from a woman over 75 with COVID-19, enrolled during active disease. CDR3 loop: CASSIVAGAEAFF. The sequenced DNA is TGTGCCAGTAGTATAGTGGCGGGGGCTGAAGCTTTCTTT.